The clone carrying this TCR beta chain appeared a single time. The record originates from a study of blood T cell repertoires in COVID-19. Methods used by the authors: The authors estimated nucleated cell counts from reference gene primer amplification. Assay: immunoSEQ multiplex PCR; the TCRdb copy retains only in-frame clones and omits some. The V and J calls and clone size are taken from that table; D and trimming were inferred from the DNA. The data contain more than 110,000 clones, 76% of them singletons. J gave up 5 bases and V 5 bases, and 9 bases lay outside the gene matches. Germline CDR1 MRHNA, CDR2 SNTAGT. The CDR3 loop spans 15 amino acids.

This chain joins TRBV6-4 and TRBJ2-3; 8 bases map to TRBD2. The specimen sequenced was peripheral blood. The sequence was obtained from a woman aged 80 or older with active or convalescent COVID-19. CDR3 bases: TGTGCCAGCAGTCTCCATAGCGGGGCAAAAGATACGCAGTATTTT. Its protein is CASSLHSGAKDTQYF.